This T cell receptor (beta chain) was recovered during a study of blood T cell repertoires in COVID-19. Study-level information: Samples representing acute and convalescent COVID-19 were sourced from the United States, Italy and Spain.

The V gene lost 3 bases and the J gene lost 8 bases, with 8 bases spanning the gap. This CDR3 has 12 residues. Germline CDR1 reads SGHTA; CDR2 reads FQGNSA. Authors' data handling: Amplifying reference gene primers gave estimates of nucleated cell counts. Measured with immunoSEQ multiplex PCR; TCRdb has only the in-frame clones, and not every one. Clone size and V and J calls were adopted from that table, with D and trimming inferred from the DNA. The data hold approximately 260,000 clones, with roughly nine tenths observed a single time. This receptor was taken from a middle-aged woman who had recovered from COVID-19. Sample: peripheral blood. V usage is TRBV7-2 and J usage is TRBJ2-1, with D perhaps matching TRBD2 (6 bases). The CDR3 loop reads CASSLTSHEQFF. The CDR3 DNA sequence: TGTGCCAGCAGCTTGACTAGTCATGAGCAGTTCTTC.